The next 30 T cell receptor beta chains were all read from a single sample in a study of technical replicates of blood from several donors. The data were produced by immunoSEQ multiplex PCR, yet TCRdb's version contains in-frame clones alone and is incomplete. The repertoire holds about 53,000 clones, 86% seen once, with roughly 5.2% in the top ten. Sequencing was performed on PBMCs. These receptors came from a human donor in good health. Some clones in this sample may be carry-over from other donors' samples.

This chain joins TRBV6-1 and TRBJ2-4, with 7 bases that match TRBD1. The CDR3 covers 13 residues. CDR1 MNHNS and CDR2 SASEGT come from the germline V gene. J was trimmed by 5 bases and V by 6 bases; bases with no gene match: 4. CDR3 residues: CASRNRGQNIQYF. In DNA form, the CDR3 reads TGTGCCAGCAGAAACAGGGGACAAAACATTCAGTACTTC.

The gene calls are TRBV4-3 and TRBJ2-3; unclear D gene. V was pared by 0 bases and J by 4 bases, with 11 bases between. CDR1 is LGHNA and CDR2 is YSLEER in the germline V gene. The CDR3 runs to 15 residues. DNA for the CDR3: TGCGCCAGCAGCCAAGATGGTAGGAGTGCAGATACGCAGTATTTT. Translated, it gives CASSQDGRSADTQYF.

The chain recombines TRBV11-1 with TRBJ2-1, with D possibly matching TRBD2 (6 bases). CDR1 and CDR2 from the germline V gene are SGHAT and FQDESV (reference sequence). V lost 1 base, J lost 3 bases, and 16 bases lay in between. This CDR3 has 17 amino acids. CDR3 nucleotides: TGTGCCAGCAGCTTAGGCGGGGCGACCGCCAACTACAATGAGCAGTTCTTC. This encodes CASSLGGATANYNEQFF.

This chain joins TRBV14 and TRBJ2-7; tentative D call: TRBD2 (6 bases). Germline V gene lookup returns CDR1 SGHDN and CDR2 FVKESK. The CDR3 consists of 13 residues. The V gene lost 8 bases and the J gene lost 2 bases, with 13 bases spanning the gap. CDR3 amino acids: CASPLSGPYEQYF. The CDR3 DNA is TGTGCCAGCCCCCTTAGCGGCCCCTACGAGCAGTACTTC.

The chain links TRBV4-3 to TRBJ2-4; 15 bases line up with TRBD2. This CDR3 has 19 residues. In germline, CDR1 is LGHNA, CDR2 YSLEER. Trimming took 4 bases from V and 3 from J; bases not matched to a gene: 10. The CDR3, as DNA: TGCGCCAGCAGCCGAGGACTAGCGGGAGGGAGCGGTGGCAAAAACATTCAGTACTTC. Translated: CASSRGLAGGSGGKNIQYF.

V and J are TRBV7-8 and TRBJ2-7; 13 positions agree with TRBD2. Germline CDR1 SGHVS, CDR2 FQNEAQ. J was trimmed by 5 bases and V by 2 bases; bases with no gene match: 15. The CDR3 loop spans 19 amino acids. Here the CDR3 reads CASSLWTPLLAGGPNEQYF. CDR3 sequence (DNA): TGTGCCAGCAGCTTATGGACCCCGCTACTAGCGGGAGGGCCCAACGAGCAGTACTTC.

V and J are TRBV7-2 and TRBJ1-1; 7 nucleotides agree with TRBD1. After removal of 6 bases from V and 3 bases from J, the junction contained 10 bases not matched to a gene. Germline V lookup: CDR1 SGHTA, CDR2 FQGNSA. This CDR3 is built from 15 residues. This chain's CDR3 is CASSPGNRGYTEAFF. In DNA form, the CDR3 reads TGTGCCAGCAGTCCCGGGAACAGGGGCTACACTGAAGCTTTCTTT.

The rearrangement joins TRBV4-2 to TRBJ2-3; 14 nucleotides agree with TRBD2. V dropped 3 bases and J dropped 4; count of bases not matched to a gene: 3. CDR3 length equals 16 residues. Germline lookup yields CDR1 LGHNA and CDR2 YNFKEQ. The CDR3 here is CASSHRTSGGSDTQYF. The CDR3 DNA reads TGTGCCAGCAGCCACCGGACTAGCGGGGGGTCAGATACGCAGTATTTT.

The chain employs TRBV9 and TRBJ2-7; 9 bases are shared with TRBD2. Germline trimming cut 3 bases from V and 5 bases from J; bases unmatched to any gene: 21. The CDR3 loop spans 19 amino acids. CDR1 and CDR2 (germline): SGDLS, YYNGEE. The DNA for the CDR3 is TGTGCCAGCAGCGGTCCGGTCGGCGGGAGGGCGAATCCGAGTAACGAGCAGTACTTC. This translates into CASSGPVGGRANPSNEQYF.

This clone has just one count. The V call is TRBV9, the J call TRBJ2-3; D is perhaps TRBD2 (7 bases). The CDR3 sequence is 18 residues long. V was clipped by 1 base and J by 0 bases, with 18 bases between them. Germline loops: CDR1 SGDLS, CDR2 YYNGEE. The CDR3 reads CASSVPFDGGPSTDTQYF. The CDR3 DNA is TGTGCCAGCAGCGTACCGTTTGACGGGGGGCCGAGCACAGATACGCAGTATTTT.

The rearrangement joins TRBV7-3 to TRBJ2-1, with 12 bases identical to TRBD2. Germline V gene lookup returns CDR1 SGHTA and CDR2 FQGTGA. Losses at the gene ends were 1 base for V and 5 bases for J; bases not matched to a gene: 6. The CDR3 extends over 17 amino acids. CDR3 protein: CASSLRLAGGVDNEQFF. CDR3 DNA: TGTGCCAGCAGCTTAAGGCTAGCGGGAGGGGTGGACAATGAGCAGTTCTTC.

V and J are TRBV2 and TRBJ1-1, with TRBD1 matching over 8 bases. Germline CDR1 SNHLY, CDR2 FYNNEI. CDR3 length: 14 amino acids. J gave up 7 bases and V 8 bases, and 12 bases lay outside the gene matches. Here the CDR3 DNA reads TGTGCCAGCGATCCGGACAGGGAGGCAGGTGAAGCTTTCTTT. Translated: CASDPDREAGEAFF.

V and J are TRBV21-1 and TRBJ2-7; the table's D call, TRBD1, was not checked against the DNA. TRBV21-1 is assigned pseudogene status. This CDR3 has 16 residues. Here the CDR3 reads CASSDSLTGNLYEQYF. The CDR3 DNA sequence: TGTGCCAGCAGCGACAGTCTGACAGGGAATTTATACGAGCAGTACTTC.

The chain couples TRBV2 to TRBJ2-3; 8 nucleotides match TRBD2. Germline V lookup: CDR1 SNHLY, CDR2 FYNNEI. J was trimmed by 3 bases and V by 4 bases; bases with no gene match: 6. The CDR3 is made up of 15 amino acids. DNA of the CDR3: TGTGCCAGCAGTGGTGAGCGGGAGACAACAGATACGCAGTATTTT. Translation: CASSGERETTDTQYF.

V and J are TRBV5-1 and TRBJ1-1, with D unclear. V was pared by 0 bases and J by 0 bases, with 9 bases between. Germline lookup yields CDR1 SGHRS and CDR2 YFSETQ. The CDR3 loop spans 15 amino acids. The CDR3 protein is CASSLGRSMNTEAFF. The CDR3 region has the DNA TGCGCCAGCAGCTTGGGGCGGAGCATGAACACTGAAGCTTTCTTT. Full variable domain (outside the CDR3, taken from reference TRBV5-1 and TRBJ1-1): KAGVTQTPRYLIKTRGQQVTLSCSPISGHRSVSWYQQTPGQGLQFLFEYFSETQRNKGNFPGRFSGRQFSNSRSEMNVSTLELGDSALYLCASSLGRSMNTEAFFGQGTRLTVV.

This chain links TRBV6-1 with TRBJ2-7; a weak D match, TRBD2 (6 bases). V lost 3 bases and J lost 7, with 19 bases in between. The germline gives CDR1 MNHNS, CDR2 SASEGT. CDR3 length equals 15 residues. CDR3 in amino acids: CASSDNPAGTREQYF. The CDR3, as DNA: TGTGCCAGCAGTGACAATCCAGCGGGTACCCGGGAGCAGTACTTC.

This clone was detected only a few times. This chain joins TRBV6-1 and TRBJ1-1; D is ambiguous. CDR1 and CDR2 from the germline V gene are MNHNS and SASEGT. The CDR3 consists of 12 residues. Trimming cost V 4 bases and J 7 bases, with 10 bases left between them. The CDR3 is CASSGAWNEAFF. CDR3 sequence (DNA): TGTGCCAGCAGTGGGGCTTGGAATGAAGCTTTCTTT.

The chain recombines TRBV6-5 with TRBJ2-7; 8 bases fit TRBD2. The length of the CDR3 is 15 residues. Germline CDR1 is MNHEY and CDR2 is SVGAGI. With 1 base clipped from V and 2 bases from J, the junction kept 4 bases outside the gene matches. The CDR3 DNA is TGTGCCAGCAGTTACTTGCGTAGCGGGGCCTACGAGCAGTACTTC. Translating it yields CASSYLRSGAYEQYF.

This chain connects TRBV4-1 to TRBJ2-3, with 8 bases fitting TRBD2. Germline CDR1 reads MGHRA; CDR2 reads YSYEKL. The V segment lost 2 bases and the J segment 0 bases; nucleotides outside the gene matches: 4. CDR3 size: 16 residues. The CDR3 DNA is TGCGCCAGCAGCCAATTAGCGGGAACTAGCACAGATACGCAGTATTTT. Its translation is CASSQLAGTSTDTQYF.

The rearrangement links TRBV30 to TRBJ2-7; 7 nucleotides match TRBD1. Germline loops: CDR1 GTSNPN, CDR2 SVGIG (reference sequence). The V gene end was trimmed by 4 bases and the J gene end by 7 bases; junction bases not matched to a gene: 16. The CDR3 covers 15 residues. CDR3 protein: CAWKKGAPTYEEQYF. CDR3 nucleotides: TGTGCCTGGAAAAAGGGGGCGCCCACCTACGAGGAGCAGTACTTC. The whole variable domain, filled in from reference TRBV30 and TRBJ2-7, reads SQTIHQWPATLVQPVGSPLSLECTVEGTSNPNLYWYRQAAGRGLQLLFYSVGIGQISSEVPQNLSASRPQDRQFILSSKKLLLSDSGFYLCAWKKGAPTYEEQYFGPGTRLTVT.

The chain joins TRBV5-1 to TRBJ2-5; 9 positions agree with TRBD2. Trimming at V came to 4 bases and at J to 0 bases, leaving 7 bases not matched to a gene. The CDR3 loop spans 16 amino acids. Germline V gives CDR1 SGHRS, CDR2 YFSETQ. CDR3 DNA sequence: TGCGCCAGCAGCATACGCGGGGGGGCATACCAAGAGACCCAGTACTTC. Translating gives CASSIRGGAYQETQYF.

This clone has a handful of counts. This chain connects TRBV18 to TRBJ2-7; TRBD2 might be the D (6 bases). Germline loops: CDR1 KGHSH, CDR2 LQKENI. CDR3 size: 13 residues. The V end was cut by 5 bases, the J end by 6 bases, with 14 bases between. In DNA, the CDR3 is TGTGCCAGCTCAGGCCCGGGGAGGACCGAGCAGTACTTC. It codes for CASSGPGRTEQYF.

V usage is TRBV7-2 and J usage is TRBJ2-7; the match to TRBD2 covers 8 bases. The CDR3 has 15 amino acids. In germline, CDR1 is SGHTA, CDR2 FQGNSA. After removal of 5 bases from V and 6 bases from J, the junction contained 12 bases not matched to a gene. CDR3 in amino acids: CASSPPSGGPGEQYF. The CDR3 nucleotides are TGTGCCAGCAGCCCCCCCTCGGGGGGGCCAGGCGAGCAGTACTTC.

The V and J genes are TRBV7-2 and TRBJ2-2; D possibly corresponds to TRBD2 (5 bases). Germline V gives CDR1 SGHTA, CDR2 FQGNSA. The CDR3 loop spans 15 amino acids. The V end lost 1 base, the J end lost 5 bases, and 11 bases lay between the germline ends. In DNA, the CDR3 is TGTGCCAGCAGCTTAGTCTCCAGAGGGACCGGGGAGCTGTTTTTT. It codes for CASSLVSRGTGELFF.

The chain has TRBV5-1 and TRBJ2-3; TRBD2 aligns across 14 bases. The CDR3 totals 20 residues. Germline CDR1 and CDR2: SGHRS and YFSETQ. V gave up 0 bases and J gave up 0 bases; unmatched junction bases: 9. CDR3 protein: CASSLAGLAGGSPSTDTQYF. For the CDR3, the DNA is TGCGCCAGCAGCTTGGCCGGACTAGCGGGGGGATCTCCTAGCACAGATACGCAGTATTTT.

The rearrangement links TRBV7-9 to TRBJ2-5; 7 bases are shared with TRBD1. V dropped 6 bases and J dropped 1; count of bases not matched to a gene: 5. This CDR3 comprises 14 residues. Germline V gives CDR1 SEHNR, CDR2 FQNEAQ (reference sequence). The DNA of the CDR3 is TGTGCCAGCAGGACAGGGACGGCCCAAGAGACCCAGTACTTC. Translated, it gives CASRTGTAQETQYF.

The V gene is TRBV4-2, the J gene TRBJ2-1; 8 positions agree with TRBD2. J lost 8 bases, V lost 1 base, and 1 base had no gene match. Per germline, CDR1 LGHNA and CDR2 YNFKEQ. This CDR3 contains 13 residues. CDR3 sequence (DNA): TGTGCCAGCAGCCAAGTCGGGGGGGATGAGCAGTTCTTC. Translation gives CASSQVGGDEQFF.

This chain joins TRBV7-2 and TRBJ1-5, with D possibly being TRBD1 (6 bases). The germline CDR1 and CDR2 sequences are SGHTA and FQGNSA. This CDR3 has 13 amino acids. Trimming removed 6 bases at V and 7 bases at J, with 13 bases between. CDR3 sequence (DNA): TGTGCCAGCAGTTACCGGGACAAACAGCCCCAGCATTTT. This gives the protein CASSYRDKQPQHF.

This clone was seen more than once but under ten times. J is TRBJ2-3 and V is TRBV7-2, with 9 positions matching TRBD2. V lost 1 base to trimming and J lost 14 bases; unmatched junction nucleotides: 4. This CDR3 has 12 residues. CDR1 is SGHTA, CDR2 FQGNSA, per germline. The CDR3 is CASSLDAGGPYF. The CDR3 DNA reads TGTGCCAGCAGCTTAGATGCGGGGGGGCCGTATTTT.

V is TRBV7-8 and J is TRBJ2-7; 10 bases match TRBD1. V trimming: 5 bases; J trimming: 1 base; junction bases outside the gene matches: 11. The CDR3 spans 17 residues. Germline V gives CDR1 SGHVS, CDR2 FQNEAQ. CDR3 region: CASSRGSRTGGSYEQYF. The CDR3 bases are TGTGCCAGCAGCCGAGGTTCGCGGACAGGGGGGTCCTACGAGCAGTACTTC.